These T cell receptor beta chains were read from a single sample in a study of graft-versus-host responses after intestinal transplantation. Generated by immunoSEQ multiplex PCR, the TCRdb table keeps only in-frame clones and is missing some. In the table there are 25,000 to 30,000 clones, around 80% of which are singletons. Sample: ileum tissue, taken 98 days after intestinal transplantation. All receptors come from a human patient who received an intestinal transplant, so some T cells may come from the graft donor. CDR3s include the opening cysteine and the closing phenylalanine or tryptophan. A D gene is named only where the DNA matches it firmly. Where a row states a size, it is once, few, many or the class of an expanded clone; other rows omit it.

d_gene	abundance	v_gene	j_gene	CDR3nt	CDR3aa
TRBD2	.	TRBV25-1	TRBJ2-5	TGTGCCAGCAGTGGCGGGACTAGCGGGGGGCAAGAGACCCAGTACTTC	CASSGGTSGGQETQYF
.	.	TRBV5-1	TRBJ2-1	TGCGCCAGCAGCTTGGCAGTGGGGGCAGCCAATGAGCAGTTCTTC	CASSLAVGAANEQFF
.	.	TRBV7-9	TRBJ2-6	TGTGCCAGCAGCTTACAGGGGACTGGGGCCAACGTCCTGACTTTC	CASSLQGTGANVLTF
.	.	TRBV7-9	TRBJ1-1	TGTGCCAGCAGCTTATCCTCGGGGGCGCAGACTGAAGCTTTCTTT	CASSLSSGAQTEAFF
.	.	TRBV10-3	TRBJ2-7	TGTGCCATCAGCGCGGGACATCGCTCCTACGAGCAGTACTTC	CAISAGHRSYEQYF
.	.	TRBV30	TRBJ2-1	TGTGCCTGGACCCGGGGCCCCCCTCGGAGACAAAAAATCGATGAGCAGTTCTTC	CAWTRGPPRRQKIDEQFF
TRBD2	few	TRBV10-3	TRBJ2-7	TGTGCCATCTCGATTAGCGGGGGAGACGAGCAGTACTTC	CAISISGGDEQYF
.	.	TRBV9	TRBJ2-3	TGTGCCAGCAGCGTAGCTAATGGCGGGGGCGGCACAGATACGCAGTATTTT	CASSVANGGGGTDTQYF
.	.	TRBV5-6	TRBJ2-2	TGTGCCAGCAGCTTGAGTCCCGGGGAGCTGTTTTTT	CASSLSPGELFF
TRBD1	.	TRBV6-4	TRBJ2-7	TGTGCCAGACAAAACGGGGACAGGGAACCCTACGAGCAGTACTTC	CARQNGDREPYEQYF
.	few	TRBV5-1	TRBJ2-5	TGCGCCAGCAGTGCCGGGAACCAAGAGACCCAGTACTTC	CASSAGNQETQYF
.	.	TRBV18	TRBJ2-2	TGTGCCAGCTCACCCCCGCGGGGAGCTTCGAACACCGGGGAGCTGTTTTTT	CASSPPRGASNTGELFF
.	.	TRBV19	TRBJ2-1	TGTGCCAGTAGTATTACGACGAGGGCTAGTGAGCAGTTCTTC	CASSITTRASEQFF
.	.	TRBV5-1	TRBJ1-5	TGCGCCAGCAGCTTACAGGGTTTGCAGCCCCAGCATTTT	CASSLQGLQPQHF
.	.	TRBV18	TRBJ1-5	TGTGCCAGCTCACCAGATCCTCAGAATAGCAATCAGCCCCAGCATTTT	CASSPDPQNSNQPQHF